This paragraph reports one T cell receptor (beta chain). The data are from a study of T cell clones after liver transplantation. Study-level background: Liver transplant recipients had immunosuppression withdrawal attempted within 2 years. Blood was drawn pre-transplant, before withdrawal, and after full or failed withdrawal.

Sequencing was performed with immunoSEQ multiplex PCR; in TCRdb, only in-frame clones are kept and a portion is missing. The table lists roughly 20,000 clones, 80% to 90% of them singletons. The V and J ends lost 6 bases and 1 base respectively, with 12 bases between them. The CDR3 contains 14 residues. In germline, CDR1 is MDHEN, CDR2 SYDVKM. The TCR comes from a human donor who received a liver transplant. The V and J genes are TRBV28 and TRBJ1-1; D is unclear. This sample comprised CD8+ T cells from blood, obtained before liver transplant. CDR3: CASSLTRKNTEAFF. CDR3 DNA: TGTGCCAGCAGCCTGACCCGCAAGAACACTGAAGCTTTCTTT.